These T cell receptor beta chains were read from a single sample in a study of cytomegalovirus exposure and HLA in healthy donors. Generated by immunoSEQ multiplex PCR, the TCRdb table keeps only in-frame clones and is missing some. Among over 150,000 clones listed, 68% were seen once. Source material: PBMCs. These receptor sequences come from a man aged 45-60 years in good health and CMV-seronegative. Both conserved end residues are part of each CDR3. D genes are given only for firm matches. Some rows mark clone size as missing; the rest say once, few, many or name a class of expanded clone.

j_gene | v_gene | abundance | d_gene | CDR3aa | CDR3nt
TRBJ2-7 | TRBV5-4 | - | TRBD1 | CASSLVGTAAYEQYF | TGTGCCAGCAGCTTGGTGGGGACAGCGGCCTACGAGCAGTACTTC
TRBJ2-3 | TRBV27 | - | TRBD1 | CASSWSGTGKADTQYF | TGTGCCAGCAGTTGGTCCGGGACAGGGAAGGCAGATACGCAGTATTTT
TRBJ2-1 | TRBV6-5 | few | TRBD1 | CASSPAGQVSTGLF | TGTGCCAGCAGTCCGGCTGGACAGGTATCGACAGGCCTCTTC
TRBJ1-1 | TRBV7-6 | - | - | CASSPGQTTEAFF | TGTGCCAGCAGCCCCGGACAGACGACCGAAGCTTTCTTT
TRBJ2-4 | TRBV7-2 | few | - | CASSYQQPAKNIQYF | TGTGCCAGCAGCTACCAACAACCAGCCAAAAACATTCAGTACTTC
TRBJ2-2 | TRBV28 | - | - | CASSLQGRTGELFF | TGTGCCAGCAGTTTGCAGGGGCGCACCGGGGAGCTGTTTTTT
TRBJ1-4 | TRBV6-6 | - | - | CASSHGQRNEKLFF | TGTGCCAGCAGCCACGGACAGAGGAATGAAAAACTGTTTTTC
TRBJ2-3 | TRBV28 | - | - | CASSFIRGTDTQYF | TGTGCCAGCAGTTTCATTCGCGGCACAGATACGCAGTATTTT
TRBJ2-3 | TRBV25-1 | - | TRBD1 | CATLDRFGDTQYF | TGTGCCACCCTGGACAGGTTCGGTGATACGCAGTATTTT
TRBJ1-6 | TRBV7-9 | - | TRBD1 | CASSLGDSYNSPLHF | TGTGCCAGCAGCTTAGGGGACAGTTACAATTCACCCCTCCACTTT
TRBJ2-5 | TRBV7-3 | - | TRBD1 | CASSSGGPQETQYF | TGTGCCAGCAGCTCAGGGGGCCCACAAGAGACCCAGTACTTC
TRBJ1-4 | TRBV18 | - | - | CASSPPGQGLEKLFF | TGTGCCAGCTCACCACCGGGGCAGGGGCTTGAAAAACTGTTTTTT
TRBJ1-4 | TRBV27 | - | - | CASSLLGGREKLFF | TGTGCCAGCAGTTTATTGGGGGGTAGAGAAAAACTGTTTTTT
TRBJ1-1 | TRBV27 | - | TRBD1 | CASSPVGTSPTGLNTEAFF | TGTGCCAGCAGTCCTGTCGGGACATCTCCGACAGGGCTGAACACTGAAGCTTTCTTT
TRBJ1-6 | TRBV5-4 | - | TRBD1 | CASKGQGNNSPLHF | TGTGCCAGCAAGGGACAGGGGAACAATTCACCCCTCCACTTT
TRBJ2-5 | TRBV5-1 | - | - | CASSFSPGQETQYF | TGCGCCAGCAGCTTTAGCCCGGGACAAGAGACCCAGTACTTC
TRBJ1-2 | TRBV10-1 | few | - | CASSPGTTSSDYGYTF | TGCGCCAGCAGCCCCGGGACAACGTCGTCGGACTATGGCTACACCTTC
TRBJ1-4 | TRBV6-1 | - | - | CASMKGDATNEKLFF | TGTGCCAGCATGAAGGGGGATGCAACTAATGAAAAACTGTTTTTT
TRBJ1-1 | TRBV6-6 | few | - | CASSIGRTVWNTEAFF | TGTGCCAGCAGTATCGGGAGAACTGTTTGGAACACTGAAGCTTTCTTT
TRBJ2-7 | TRBV28 | - | TRBD2 | CASKTAGSDAYEQYF | TGTGCCAGCAAAACAGCGGGGTCGGATGCCTACGAGCAGTACTTC
TRBJ2-7 | TRBV7-8 | - | - | CASSVRLSYEQYF | TGTGCCAGCAGCGTGAGACTGTCCTACGAGCAGTACTTC
TRBJ1-2 | TRBV10-3 | - | - | CAISQGIGGYTF | TGTGCCATCAGTCAGGGGATCGGTGGCTACACCTTC